What follows is one T cell receptor (beta chain) and its context. The antigen remains unidentified. The ends lost 3 bases at V and 0 bases at J; junction bases unmatched: 5. This CDR3 contains 15 residues. The germline gives CDR1 SGHRS, CDR2 YFSETQ. This record belongs to a study of cytomegalovirus exposure and HLA in healthy donors. Study as a whole: An earlier analysis found fewer than 120 million unique TCR beta sequences from about 179 million T cells. Within an early data release were approximately 85 million unique TCRs drawn from HLA-typed donors.

Study results and caveats: HLA alleles were associated with some 16,000 TCR beta sequences in a later analysis at 0.05 false discovery rate. V- and J-gene trimming of TCR beta was linked (in a later analysis) to a missense DCLRE1C variant.

13 Jbeta primers and 60 Vbeta primers were used for the PCR. Data came from immunoSEQ multiplex PCR; TCRdb stores just in-frame clones and leaves some out. The table lists around 51,000 clones, with 2.1% in the top ten. Sequences were obtained from PBMCs. The receptor's source is a woman between 40 and 50 years old in good health and CMV-seronegative. V and J are TRBV5-1 and TRBJ1-1; 7 nucleotides agree with TRBD1. This CDR3 reads CASSSQGDMNTEAFF. For the CDR3, the DNA is TGCGCCAGCAGCTCTCAGGGGGACATGAACACTGAAGCTTTCTTT. Complete variable domain (other parts from reference TRBV5-1 and TRBJ1-1): KAGVTQTPRYLIKTRGQQVTLSCSPISGHRSVSWYQQTPGQGLQFLFEYFSETQRNKGNFPGRFSGRQFSNSRSEMNVSTLELGDSALYLCASSSQGDMNTEAFFGQGTRLTVV.